This TCR beta chain was obtained from a study of blood T cell repertoires in COVID-19. On the study more broadly: Spain, Italy and the United States supplied samples that represented acute and convalescent COVID-19. Nucleic acid was either cDNA or gDNA, and it came from T cells, B-cell-depleted T cells, or PBMCs.

Here immunoSEQ multiplex PCR was the method, and the copy in TCRdb shows in-frame clones only, minus some. The repertoire holds fewer than 350,000 clones, with approximately 91% as singletons. Those who participated ranged in age from roughly 18 to 90 years and resided in about two dozen US areas. The length of the CDR3 is 18 residues. Trimming took 1 base from V and 0 from J, leaving 18 bases between them. The germline gives CDR1 SGHVS, CDR2 FQNEAQ. The sequence came from a woman aged 40-49 years with acute COVID-19. This chain uses TRBV7-8 with TRBJ1-1, with D tentatively TRBD1 (5 bases). Material for sequencing was PBMCs or T cells enriched from blood (not recorded which). CDR3 nucleotide sequence: TGTGCCAGCAGCTTAGTACCAGGGAGGGGCACGATGAACACTGAAGCTTTCTTT. This gives the protein CASSLVPGRGTMNTEAFF.